This TCR beta chain is drawn from a study of identical twins (dated by TCRdb to about 2016). About the study as a whole: To test whether fetal clonotypes persist, this study deep-sequenced TCR alpha and beta repertoires from monozygotic twins, from unrelated adults of various ages, and from cord blood. To rule out contamination, replicate twin experiments were performed at different times with different library preparation protocols.

Overall study outcomes, separate from this receptor: Compared with coincidental sharing between unrelated individuals, out-of-frame TCR alpha sequences shared between twins showed an excess of sequences with low generation probability. In monozygotic twins, recombination models systematically underestimated out-of-frame TCR alpha sharing, but the models matched the sharing seen between unrelated individuals. Because the same donors could not be followed over many years, conclusions were based on cross-sectional statistical analysis. Fewer insertions were carried by abundant cord blood beta clonotypes; a weaker similar trend was observed in young adult naive repertoires, while no such trend was observed in memory repertoires. Excess twin sharing in beta out-of-frame sequences was weaker because fewer shared sequences lowered the signal-to-noise ratio. Zero-insertion analyses could be partly confounded by invariant T cells such as MAIT and iNKT, though diverse VJ usage argued against such confounding for most clonotypes.

Library preparation employed 5' RACE. Instrument on record: Illumina HiSeq 2000. Template switching introduced a universal primer binding site; the final cDNA contained a unique molecular identifier, enabling accurate counting of TCR cDNA molecules. Specific primers in the conserved constant-segment region were used to synthesize first-strand cDNA for TCR alpha and beta chains. Each cDNA library was double barcoded, with a SMART-Mk sample barcode plus Illumina barcodes, to control for contamination. TruSeq adapter sequences along with Illumina sample barcodes were introduced in two successive PCR steps. The TCR alpha and beta cDNA libraries were sequenced on the Illumina HiSeq platform using custom primers. For the original study's pipeline: Raw reads were processed with MiGEC to extract unique molecular identifiers, and MiXCR was used to determine CDR3 positions. Recombination models were inferred per individual with the repgenHMM and IGoR tools using an EM algorithm. Shared clonotypes were analyzed with the tcR package in R, and sharing was normalized by the product of cloneset sizes. To study raw recombination without the effects of thymic and clonal selection, out-of-frame nonproductive sequences were analyzed. TCRdb reran the public reads through fastp at Q25 and MiXCR, keeping productive beta chains. Every distinct CDR3 protein forms one entry, paired with its most common genes and DNA. The V and J calls follow TCRdb's processing rather than the paper's. This sample lists roughly 690,000 distinct CDR3 sequences; around 6% were detected once. Approximately 2% of the sample is in the top ten clones.

Many counts were recorded for this clonotype. Its cognate antigen has yet to be identified. A much larger clone lies one base from this, so it may be a read error. Only healthy Caucasian donors were included. Three unrelated non-twin adults were additionally sequenced: a male aged 18 to 30, a male aged 50 to 60 and a female aged 50 to 60. Using Miltenyi CD45RO+ enrichment and human naive T-cell isolation kits, memory (CD45RO+) and naive T cells were isolated from PBMC. The CDR3 runs 13 residues from the cysteine to the phenylalanine. Of all the DNA, just the CDR3 is kept, 39 bases in frame from base 1. Trimming at the junction amounts to 5 bases on V and 1 base on J, and the germline ends lie 5 bases apart. The germline V gene encodes CDR1 MNHNS and CDR2 SASEGT.

This clonotype was obtained from a man aged 18-30 years in good health. Sequenced material: naive T cells sorted from blood. Read against the paper, the sample's cell subset or site label means: cells isolated with a human naive T-cell isolation kit. This receptor chain uses TRBV6-1 and TRBJ2-2; the D gene identity is not certain. The DNA sequence reads TGTGCCAGCAGTAAGGGGAACACCGGGGAGCTGTTTTTT. This gives the protein CASSKGNTGELFF.